This T cell receptor beta chain was recorded in a study of T cells in Graves' hyperthyroidism and ophthalmopathy. This CDR3 is 13 amino acids long. V shed 3 bases and J 10 bases; nucleotides not matched to a gene: 5. The germline V gene encodes CDR1 GTSNPN and CDR2 SVGIG (reference sequence). The study excluded patients with uncontrolled infection, other autoimmune disease, pregnancy or lactation. The CDR3 regions of TCR beta were amplified from RNA transcripts. During a first-round RT-PCR of the TCR CDR3, the HTBI primer set was used. TCRdb itself ran the multiplex PCR reads through MiXCR, one entry per CDR3 protein. The sample gives 400,000 to 550,000 distinct CDR3 sequences, roughly 14% of which show up once; 15% to 20% is in the top ten. For this clonotype: What it binds is unknown.

Whole-study findings and limits: It was a median around seven months before onset that the model predicted ophthalmopathy.

The sequence came from a woman in her late teens or twenties with Graves' hyperthyroidism. Sequenced material: blood. The chain has TRBV30 and TRBJ1-6, with 8 bases identical to TRBD1. The CDR3 here is CAWSGQGDSPLHF. In DNA form, the CDR3 reads TGTGCCTGGAGCGGACAGGGCGACTCACCCCTCCACTTT.